One and the same sample provided the 22 T cell receptor beta chains below, sequenced in a study of blood T cell repertoires in COVID-19. The method was immunoSEQ multiplex PCR; TCRdb's version includes in-frame clones alone and lacks a portion of them. Here the sample spans approximately 59,000 clones, roughly 81% being singletons. Sequencing input: peripheral blood. The receptors come from a man at least 80 years old with acute or convalescent COVID-19.

V is TRBV2 and J is TRBJ1-2, with TRBD1 matching 10 bases. Per germline, CDR1 SNHLY and CDR2 FYNNEI. V lost 8 bases and J lost 4; bases outside the gene matches: 7. This CDR3 contains 14 residues. The CDR3 loop is CASLLGDRGYGYTF. CDR3 nucleotides: TGTGCCAGCCTATTAGGGGACAGGGGCTATGGCTACACCTTC.

The chain uses TRBV18 and TRBJ1-5; D perhaps matches TRBD1 (5 bases). CDR3 length: 14 amino acids. In germline, CDR1 is KGHSH, CDR2 LQKENI. V was cut by 3 bases and J by 0 bases, with 6 bases left in between. The CDR3 here is CASSPTDSNQPQHF. CDR3 DNA: TGTGCCAGCTCACCGACAGATAGCAATCAGCCCCAGCATTTT. Using reference TRBV18 and TRBJ1-5 for the parts outside the CDR3, the full variable domain is NAGVMQNPRHLVRRRGQEARLRCSPMKGHSHVYWYRQLPEEGLKFMVYLQKENIIDESGMPKERFSAEFPKEGPSILRIQQVVRGDSAAYFCASSPTDSNQPQHFGDGTRLSIL.

DNA for the CDR3: TGTGCCAGCAGCCTTCAAGGGGGAATTGACACCGGGGAGCTGTTTTTT. It translates to CASSLQGGIDTGELFF. The rearrangement joins TRBV7-3 to TRBJ2-2, with D perhaps TRBD1 (6 bases). Germline CDR1 reads SGHTA; CDR2 reads FQGTGA. This CDR3 spans 16 amino acids. Trimming stripped 5 bases from V and 3 bases from J, with 16 bases between.

The CDR3 loop reads CAAFKWTGAYEQYF. Written as DNA, the CDR3 is TGTGCCGCATTCAAATGGACGGGGGCCTACGAGCAGTACTTC. The gene calls are TRBV21-1 and TRBJ2-7; the table assigns TRBD2, which was not confirmed against the DNA. TRBV21-1 is marked as a pseudogene. This CDR3 is 14 amino acids long.

This rearrangement joins TRBV11-2 to TRBJ1-2; a weak D match, TRBD1 (5 bases). CDR1 SGHAT and CDR2 FQNNGV come from the germline V gene. V lost 2 bases and J 6 bases, leaving 19 bases between the germline ends. This CDR3 is 16 amino acids long. The CDR3 region is CASSLSAAGERNGYTF. Written as DNA, the CDR3 is TGTGCCAGCAGCTTAAGCGCGGCGGGGGAAAGAAATGGCTACACCTTC.

Only a few counts were recorded for this clone. The rearrangement uses TRBV14 and TRBJ2-1; 10 bases fit TRBD2. This CDR3 has 17 residues. Germline V gene data show CDR1 as SGHDN and CDR2 as FVKESK. Trimming cost V 5 bases and J 11 bases; bases outside gene matches: 18. The CDR3 here is CASSDIGQRGGLGKQFF. The CDR3 DNA reads as TGTGCCAGCAGCGACATAGGGCAGCGGGGGGGCCTGGGGAAGCAGTTCTTC.

The table lists this clone with many counts. The chain has TRBV4-3 and TRBJ2-1, with D tentatively TRBD2 (6 bases). Trimming removed 4 bases at V and 8 bases at J, with 21 bases between. This CDR3 is built from 16 residues. Looked up from germline, CDR1 is LGHNA and CDR2 is YSLEER. CDR3 coding DNA: TGCGCCAGCAGCCTAGGGGCGGGGTCAGCCGACTATGAGCAGTTCTTC. Translated: CASSLGAGSADYEQFF.

This clone was picked up one time. V gene TRBV10-3 combines with J gene TRBJ2-3; 9 nucleotides align to TRBD1. Germline CDR1 reads ENHRY; CDR2 reads SYGVKD. Germline trimming cut 6 bases from V and 3 bases from J; bases unmatched to any gene: 7. This CDR3 has 15 amino acids. DNA for the CDR3: TGTGCCATCAGAAAGGGACAGGGAAAAACAGATACGCAGTATTTT. Translation: CAIRKGQGKTDTQYF.

CDR3: CASREEGSGDTQYF. CDR3 coding DNA: TGTGCCAGCAGAGAGGAGGGGTCAGGAGATACGCAGTATTTT. The chain combines TRBV2 with TRBJ2-3; the D gene is possibly TRBD2 (6 bases). Trimming removed 6 bases from V and 5 bases from J, with 15 bases in between. CDR1 and CDR2 from the germline V gene are SNHLY and FYNNEI. The CDR3 has 14 amino acids.

This clone has more than one count but fewer than ten. The chain carries TRBV7-2 and TRBJ1-2; D gene ambiguous. This CDR3 spans 14 amino acids. Germline V CDR1 and CDR2: SGHTA, FQGNSA. The V and J ends lost 1 base and 6 bases respectively, with 12 bases between them. The CDR3 sequence: CASSLDGGRHGYTF. CDR3 nucleotides: TGTGCCAGCAGCTTAGACGGCGGGCGGCATGGCTACACCTTC.

This chain links TRBV11-3 with TRBJ2-5; TRBD1 matches at 10 bases. The junction had 4 bases not matched to a gene; V was cut back by 1 base and J by 5 bases. Germline lookup yields CDR1 SGHNT and CDR2 YENEEA. The CDR3 extends over 15 amino acids. CDR3 in amino acids: CASSLGQGASETQYF. CDR3 sequence (DNA): TGTGCCAGCAGCTTAGGACAGGGGGCCAGTGAGACCCAGTACTTC.

The CDR3 DNA follows: TGCGCCAGCAGCTTGAACAGAGACTACGAGCAGTACTTC. It is translated as CASSLNRDYEQYF. The chain is built from TRBV5-1 and TRBJ2-7; D not certain. This CDR3 contains 13 residues. Trimming stripped 1 base from V and 3 bases from J, with 8 bases between. CDR1 SGHRS and CDR2 YFSETQ come from the germline V gene.

CDR3 in amino acids: CASSGTGWPDTQYF. For the CDR3, the DNA is TGTGCCAGCTCGGGGACAGGATGGCCAGATACGCAGTATTTT. This rearrangement joins TRBV2 to TRBJ2-3, with 8 bases identical to TRBD1. Per the germline V gene, CDR1 is SNHLY and CDR2 is FYNNEI. This CDR3 is 14 amino acids long. With 8 bases clipped from V and 4 bases from J, the junction kept 8 bases outside the gene matches.

Remarks on this clone: This specimen includes other DNA sequences encoding the same CDR3. The chain uses TRBV19 and TRBJ1-3; 7 bases match TRBD1. This CDR3 spans 16 amino acids. Germline V CDR1 and CDR2: LNHDA, SQIVND (reference sequence). Losses at the gene ends were 4 bases for V and 1 base for J; bases not matched to a gene: 7. The CDR3 region is CASSRGTAASGNTIYF. The CDR3 DNA reads as TGTGCCAGTAGTAGGGGGACAGCAGCATCTGGAAACACCATATATTTT.

The V gene is TRBV3-1 (or the pseudogene TRBV3-2), the J gene TRBJ1-6; D is perhaps TRBD1 (6 bases). The V end lost 1 base, the J end lost 0 bases, and 13 bases lay between the germline ends. Germline loops: CDR1 LGHDT, CDR2 YNNKEL (reference sequence). The CDR3 is 18 amino acids. The CDR3 region has the DNA TGTGCCAGCAGCCAAGGGGCCGGACAGAGCTCCTATAATTCACCCCTCCACTTT. Its translation is CASSQGAGQSSYNSPLHF.

In its sample, this clone was seen a few times. This sequence joins TRBV4-1 and TRBJ1-6; tentatively, D is TRBD1 (5 bases). This CDR3 has 14 residues. V was clipped by 0 bases and J by 7 bases, with 7 bases between them. The germline V gene encodes CDR1 MGHRA and CDR2 YSYEKL. Written as DNA, the CDR3 is TGCGCCAGCAGCCAAGATCCAGGGAATTCACCCCTCCACTTT. Its protein product is CASSQDPGNSPLHF.

The chain is built from TRBV9 and TRBJ1-3; 7 bases are shared with TRBD1. Germline V gives CDR1 SGDLS, CDR2 YYNGEE. V dropped 0 bases and J dropped 2; count of bases not matched to a gene: 5. The CDR3 length is 16 residues. CDR3 sequence reads: CASSVASGTAGNTIYF. CDR3 sequence (DNA): TGTGCCAGCAGCGTAGCTTCGGGGACAGCTGGAAACACCATATATTTT.

The chain combines TRBV27 with TRBJ2-2; 9 nucleotides agree with TRBD1. The CDR3 spans 17 residues. The germline gives CDR1 MNHEY, CDR2 SMNVEV (reference sequence). After removal of 6 bases from V and 4 bases from J, the junction contained 12 bases not matched to a gene. This CDR3 is CASSRLLQGAGTGELFF. For the CDR3, the DNA is TGTGCCAGCAGCCGTCTCTTACAGGGGGCGGGCACCGGGGAGCTGTTTTTT.

This clone was counted a few times. The CDR3 here is CASSLPGYGYTF. The CDR3 coding sequence is TGTGCCAGCAGCTTACCCGGGTATGGCTACACCTTC. This chain links TRBV5-6 with TRBJ1-2; no clear D gene. Between the trimmed V and J ends, which lost 2 bases and 5 bases, there was a span of 7 bases. The CDR3 has 12 residues. CDR1 SGHDT and CDR2 YYEEEE come from the germline V gene.

This rearrangement joins TRBV11-2 to TRBJ2-5; a weak D match, TRBD1 (5 bases). Germline lookup yields CDR1 SGHAT and CDR2 FQNNGV. The V and J ends lost 5 bases and 2 bases respectively, with 15 bases between them. The length of the CDR3 is 15 residues. CDR3 in amino acids: CASSPTNPGQETQYF. The CDR3 DNA sequence: TGTGCCAGCAGCCCAACGAACCCAGGGCAAGAGACCCAGTACTTC.

This chain uses TRBV7-8 with TRBJ2-7; D is ambiguous. The CDR3 sequence is 14 residues long. The V end was cut by 10 bases, the J end by 1 base, with 17 bases between. Germline CDR1 SGHVS, CDR2 FQNEAQ. The CDR3 here is CATSRSFSSYEQYF. CDR3 DNA: TGTGCCACCTCGAGGTCTTTTTCTTCCTACGAGCAGTACTTC.

The genes are TRBV3-1 (or the pseudogene TRBV3-2) and TRBJ1-6; 9 nucleotides agree with TRBD1. In germline, CDR1 is LGHDT, CDR2 YNNKEL (reference sequence). The junction had 1 base not matched to a gene; V was cut back by 4 bases and J by 6 bases. The CDR3 is made up of 14 amino acids. In DNA form, the CDR3 reads TGTGCCAGCAGCCCGACAGGGGGTAATTCACCCCTCCACTTT. Protein: CASSPTGGNSPLHF.